These 18 T cell receptor beta chains were all obtained from the same sample, sequenced in a study of lymphopenia after photon versus proton radiotherapy. Some clones are missing from TCRdb's copy, which holds only in-frame ones; the method was immunoSEQ multiplex PCR. The sample consists of more than 20,000 clones, around 85% of them appearing once. Sequencing was performed on peripheral blood, taken from a patient treated with photon-based radiotherapy. The receptor set was obtained from a man aged 55 to 69 with pancreatic cancer.

This rearrangement joins TRBV15 to TRBJ1-1, with no clear D. The V end lost 0 bases, the J end lost 0 bases, and 11 bases lay between the germline ends. Germline V lookup: CDR1 LNHNV, CDR2 YYDKDF (reference sequence). The CDR3 loop spans 16 amino acids. The CDR3 region is CATSREGKSMNTEAFF. CDR3 bases: TGTGCCACCAGCAGAGAGGGGAAGAGCATGAACACTGAAGCTTTCTTT.

This chain links TRBV7-2 with TRBJ2-7; no reliable D call. The CDR3 spans 13 residues. V dropped 3 bases and J dropped 4 bases, with 10 bases sitting between them. Germline assignment: CDR1 SGHTA and CDR2 FQGNSA. CDR3 nucleotide sequence: TGTGCCAGCAGCTTGGAAGGATTTTACGAGCAGTACTTC. Its translation is CASSLEGFYEQYF.

The chain couples TRBV14 to TRBJ2-5; a possible D gene is TRBD2 (6 bases). Germline V gene data show CDR1 as SGHDN and CDR2 as FVKESK. The CDR3 has 14 amino acids. V was clipped by 4 bases and J by 5 bases, with 14 bases between them. The CDR3, as DNA: TGTGCCAGCAGCCCAGGAACTGCGGGGGAGACCCAGTACTTC. Its translation: CASSPGTAGETQYF. Looking up the rest from reference TRBV14 and TRBJ2-5 gives the full variable domain: EAGVTQFPSHSVIEKGQTVTLRCDPISGHDNLYWYRRVMGKEIKFLLHFVKESKQDESGMPNNRFLAERTGGTYSTLKVQPAELEDSGVYFCASSPGTAGETQYFGPGTRLLVL.

The V and J genes are TRBV29-1 and TRBJ1-1; D possibly corresponds to TRBD1 (5 bases). The germline V gene has CDR1 SQVTM and CDR2 ANQGSEA. V was trimmed by 7 bases and J by 6 bases, leaving 18 bases between them. This CDR3 contains 13 residues. The CDR3 is CSGYLSRGAEAFF. The CDR3 coding sequence is TGCAGCGGATATCTCTCACGAGGGGCTGAAGCTTTCTTT. Full variable domain (rest looked up from reference TRBV29-1 and TRBJ1-1): SAVISQKPSRDICQRGTSLTIQCQVDSQVTMMFWYRQQPGQSLTLIATANQGSEATYESGFVIDKFPISRPNLTFSTLTVSNMSPEDSSIYLCSGYLSRGAEAFFGQGTRLTVV.

This rearrangement joins TRBV7-3 to TRBJ2-5; D might be TRBD1 (6 bases). Looked up from germline, CDR1 is SGHTA and CDR2 is FQGTGA. CDR3 length equals 13 residues. V was cut by 5 bases and J by 2 bases, with 9 bases left in between. This chain's CDR3 is CASSQGQQETQYF. In nucleotides, the CDR3 is TGTGCCAGCAGCCAGGGACAACAAGAGACCCAGTACTTC.

This chain connects TRBV7-9 to TRBJ2-1; no clear D. CDR1 and CDR2 from the germline V gene are SEHNR and FQNEAQ (reference sequence). Trimming removed 4 bases from V and 2 bases from J, with 12 bases in between. The CDR3 consists of 15 residues. The chain's CDR3 is CASSSILRPYNEQFF. DNA for the CDR3: TGTGCCAGCAGCTCTATCTTGCGGCCCTACAATGAGCAGTTCTTC.

This clone was seen only once. V is TRBV6-1 and J is TRBJ2-1; weak D call: TRBD1 (5 bases). This CDR3 region has 13 residues. V lost 5 bases and J lost 7, with 12 bases in between. Germline V gives CDR1 MNHNS, CDR2 SASEGT. CDR3 sequence: CASSSIPGNEQFF. The CDR3 DNA is TGTGCCAGCAGTTCCATACCAGGGAATGAGCAGTTCTTC.

The chain employs TRBV27 and TRBJ1-5; no reliable D call. Trimming removed 4 bases at V and 3 bases at J, with 19 bases between. CDR3 length: 17 amino acids. CDR1 and CDR2 from the germline V gene are MNHEY and SMNVEV (reference sequence). The CDR3 spells CASSSTRPVGYNQPQHF. CDR3 DNA: TGTGCCAGCAGTTCGACAAGACCGGTGGGGTACAATCAGCCCCAGCATTTT.

A few counts support this clone. This chain connects TRBV6-5 to TRBJ1-2; D perhaps matches TRBD1 (6 bases). The germline V gene has CDR1 MNHEY and CDR2 SVGAGI. V dropped 6 bases and J dropped 4 bases, with 12 bases sitting between them. The CDR3 is 13 residues long. The CDR3 protein is CASRPRDTYGYTF. The CDR3 nucleotides read TGTGCCAGCAGACCTAGGGACACCTATGGCTACACCTTC.

Note on this clone: Relative to the germline gene, one junction end is altered; a read error may explain this. This chain joins TRBV19 and TRBJ1-2; D is unresolved. Germline V gene sequence: CDR1 LNHDA, CDR2 SQIVND (reference sequence). CDR3 length: 13 residues. The CDR3 coding sequence is TGTGCCAGTAGTGTAGACAAGAACTATGGCTACACCTTC. Its protein product is CASSVDKNYGYTF. Together with reference TRBV19 and TRBJ1-2, the CDR3 gives the full variable domain: DGGITQSPKYLFRKEGQNVTLSCEQNLNHDAMYWYRQDPGQGLRLIYYSQIVNDFQKGDIAEGYSVSREKKESFPLTVTSAQKNPTAFYLCASSVDKNYGYTFGSGTRLTVV.

This clone is labeled medium-sized. The V call is TRBV18, the J call TRBJ1-5, with TRBD1 identical over 8 bases. With V trimmed by 6 bases and J by 7 bases, 11 bases remained unmatched. Germline V gene data show CDR1 as KGHSH and CDR2 as LQKENI. The CDR3 contains 15 residues. The CDR3 region has the DNA TGTGCCAGCTCGTCCGGACAGGGTTCATGGCAGCCCCAGCATTTT. This gives the protein CASSSGQGSWQPQHF.

The chain links TRBV29-1 to TRBJ2-7; weak D call: TRBD1 (5 bases). The ends were cut back, 5 bases at V and 3 bases at J, with 11 bases in the middle. The CDR3 has 12 amino acids. Germline V lookup: CDR1 SQVTM, CDR2 ANQGSEA. In DNA form, the CDR3 reads TGCAGCGTTCGGACATTCGACTACGAGCAGTACTTC. As protein: CSVRTFDYEQYF.

The chain links TRBV5-4 to TRBJ1-2; 7 bases map to TRBD1. This CDR3 comprises 14 residues. Trimming cost V 4 bases and J 2 bases; bases outside gene matches: 5. The germline V gene encodes CDR1 SGHNT and CDR2 YYREEE (reference sequence). In DNA form, the CDR3 reads TGTGCCAGCAGCCCGGGACAGCAAAACTATGGCTACACCTTC. Translated: CASSPGQQNYGYTF.

Turning to this clone: The sample carries other DNA sequences with the same CDR3. The J gene is TRBJ1-2, the V gene TRBV19; 10 bases fit TRBD1. Germline CDR1 and CDR2: LNHDA and SQIVND (reference sequence). The CDR3 runs to 14 residues. J gave up 5 bases and V 3 bases, and 3 bases lay outside the gene matches. The CDR3: CASSIPGQGYGYTF. The CDR3 coding sequence is TGTGCCAGTAGTATCCCGGGACAGGGGTATGGCTACACCTTC.

The chain carries TRBV6-5 and TRBJ1-5; D call uncertain. The V gene lost 4 bases and the J gene lost 6 bases, with 10 bases spanning the gap. CDR3 length: 13 amino acids. The germline V gene has CDR1 MNHEY and CDR2 SVGAGI. CDR3: CASSLQSFQPQHF. CDR3 bases: TGTGCCAGCAGTTTACAGAGCTTTCAGCCCCAGCATTTT.

This chain joins TRBV6-6 and TRBJ2-7; 7 bases are shared with TRBD2. The CDR3 runs to 11 residues. Germline CDR1 reads MNHNY; CDR2 reads SVGAGI (reference sequence). The V gene end was trimmed by 6 bases and the J gene end by 7 bases; junction bases not matched to a gene: 3. The CDR3 spells CASSPGGEQYF. The CDR3 DNA reads as TGTGCCAGCAGCCCCGGGGGGGAGCAGTACTTC.

The rearrangement uses TRBV7-6 and TRBJ2-5, with TRBD2 identical over 10 bases. The length of the CDR3 is 15 residues. V lost 5 bases, J lost 9 bases, and 12 bases stayed unmatched. Germline values: CDR1 SGHVS, CDR2 FNYEAQ. The CDR3 region is CASSVGTSVPMAQYF. CDR3 bases: TGTGCCAGCAGCGTCGGGACTAGCGTACCCATGGCCCAGTACTTC.

Of note for this clone: The junction and the germline gene differ at one end; a read error may be behind it. The chain carries TRBV5-1 and TRBJ2-1; 8 nucleotides line up with TRBD1. CDR3 length: 14 residues. CDR1 is SGHRS and CDR2 is YFSETQ in the germline V gene. The CDR3 DNA follows: TGCGCCAGCAGCCAGGGACAGGACGGGCGTGGGGAGCTCTTC. Translation: CASSQGQDGRGELF. The complete variable domain, with remaining parts taken from reference TRBV5-1 and TRBJ2-1, reads KAGVTQTPRYLIKTRGQQVTLSCSPISGHRSVSWYQQTPGQGLQFLFEYFSETQRNKGNFPGRFSGRQFSNSRSEMNVSTLELGDSALYLCASSQGQDGRGELFGPGTRLTVL.